The present entry profiles one TCR beta chain with its context. CDR3 length: 13 amino acids. V was trimmed by 5 bases and J by 8 bases, leaving 12 bases between them. From germline, CDR1 is SEHNR and CDR2 FQNEAQ (reference sequence). The sample comes from a study of blood T cell repertoires in COVID-19. The overall study: The origin of the acute and convalescent COVID-19 samples was the United States, Italy and Spain.

The data were produced by immunoSEQ multiplex PCR, yet TCRdb's version contains in-frame clones alone and is incomplete. This repertoire shows hundreds of thousands of clones, around 87% found once; its top ten account for 3.5% to 4.5%. This clonotype was obtained from a woman between 45 and 65 years old with active or convalescent COVID-19. The sample comprised peripheral blood. The chain carries TRBV7-9 and TRBJ1-4; the D gene is possibly TRBD1 (5 bases). The CDR3 loop reads CASSTTRGEKLFF. CDR3 DNA sequence: TGTGCCAGCAGCACGACGCGGGGGGAAAAACTGTTTTTT. The full variable domain, with the rest looked up from reference TRBV7-9 and TRBJ1-4, is DTGVSQNPRHKITKRGQNVTFRCDPISEHNRLYWYRQTLGQGPEFLTYFQNEAQLEKSRLLSDRFSAERPKGSFSTLEIQRTEQGDSAMYLCASSTTRGEKLFFGSGTQLSVL.